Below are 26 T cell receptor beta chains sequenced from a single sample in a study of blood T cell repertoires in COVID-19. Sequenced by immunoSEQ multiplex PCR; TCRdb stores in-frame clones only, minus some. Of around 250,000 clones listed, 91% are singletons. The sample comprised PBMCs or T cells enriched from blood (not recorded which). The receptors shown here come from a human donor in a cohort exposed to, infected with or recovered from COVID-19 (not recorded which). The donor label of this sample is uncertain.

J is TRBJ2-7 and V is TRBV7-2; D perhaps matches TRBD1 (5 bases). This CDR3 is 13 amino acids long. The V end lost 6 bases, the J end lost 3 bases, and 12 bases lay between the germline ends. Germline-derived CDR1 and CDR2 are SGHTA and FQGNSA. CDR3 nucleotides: TGTGCCAGCAGGCCAGGACACCTCTACGAGCAGTACTTC. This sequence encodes CASRPGHLYEQYF.

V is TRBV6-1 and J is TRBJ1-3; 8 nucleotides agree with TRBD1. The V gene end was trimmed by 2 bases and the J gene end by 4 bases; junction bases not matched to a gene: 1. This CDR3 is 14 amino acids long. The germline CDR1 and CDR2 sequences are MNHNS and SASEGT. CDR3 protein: CASSEWDRGNTIYF. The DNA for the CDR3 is TGTGCCAGCAGTGAATGGGACAGGGGAAACACCATATATTTT.

CDR3 DNA sequence: TGTGCCGGGGGACAGGGGAGAACCGGGGAGCTGTTTTTT. Translated: CAGGQGRTGELFF. The V gene is TRBV30, the J gene TRBJ2-2; 10 bases line up with TRBD1. Germline V gene lookup returns CDR1 GTSNPN and CDR2 SVGIG (reference sequence). The V and J ends lost 8 bases and 5 bases, in that order; junction bases with no gene match: 5. This CDR3 comprises 13 residues.

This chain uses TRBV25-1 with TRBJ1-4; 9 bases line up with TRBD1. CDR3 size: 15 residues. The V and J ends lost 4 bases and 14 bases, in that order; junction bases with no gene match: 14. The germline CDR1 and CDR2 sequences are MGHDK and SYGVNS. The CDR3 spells CASSGYLQGAWGLFF. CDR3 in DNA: TGTGCCAGCAGTGGATACTTACAGGGGGCGTGGGGGCTGTTTTTT.

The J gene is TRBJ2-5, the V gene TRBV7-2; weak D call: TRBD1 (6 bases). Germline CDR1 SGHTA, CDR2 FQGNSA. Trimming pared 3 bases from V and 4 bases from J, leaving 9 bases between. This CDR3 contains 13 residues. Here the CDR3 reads CASSFKGVETQYF. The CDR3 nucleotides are TGTGCCAGCAGCTTTAAGGGGGTAGAGACCCAGTACTTC.

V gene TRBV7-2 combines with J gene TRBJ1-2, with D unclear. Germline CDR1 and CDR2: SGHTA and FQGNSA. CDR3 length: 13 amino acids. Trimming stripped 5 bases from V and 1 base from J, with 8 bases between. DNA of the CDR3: TGTGCCAGCAGCCGCACAAGTAACTATGGCTACACCTTC. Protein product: CASSRTSNYGYTF.

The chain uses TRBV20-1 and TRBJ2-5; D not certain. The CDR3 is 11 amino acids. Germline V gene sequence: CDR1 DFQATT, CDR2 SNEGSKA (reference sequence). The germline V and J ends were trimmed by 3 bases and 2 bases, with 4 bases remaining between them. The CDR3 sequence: CSASLQETQYF. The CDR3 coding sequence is TGCAGTGCTAGTTTACAAGAGACCCAGTACTTC.

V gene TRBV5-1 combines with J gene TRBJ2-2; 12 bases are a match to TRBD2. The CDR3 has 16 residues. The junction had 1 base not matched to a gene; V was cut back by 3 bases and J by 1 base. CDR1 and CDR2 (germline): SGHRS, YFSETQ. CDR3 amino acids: CASSSLAGGNTGELFF. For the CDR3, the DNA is TGCGCCAGCAGCTCACTAGCGGGGGGGAACACCGGGGAGCTGTTTTTT. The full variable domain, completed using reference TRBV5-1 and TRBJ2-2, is KAGVTQTPRYLIKTRGQQVTLSCSPISGHRSVSWYQQTPGQGLQFLFEYFSETQRNKGNFPGRFSGRQFSNSRSEMNVSTLELGDSALYLCASSSLAGGNTGELFFGEGSRLTVL.

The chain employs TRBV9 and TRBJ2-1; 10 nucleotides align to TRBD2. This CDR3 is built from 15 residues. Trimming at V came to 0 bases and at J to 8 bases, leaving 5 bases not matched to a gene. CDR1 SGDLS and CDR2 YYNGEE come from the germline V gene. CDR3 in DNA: TGTGCCAGCAGCGTAGAGGCTAGCGGGGGACATGAGCAGTTCTTC. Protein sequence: CASSVEASGGHEQFF.

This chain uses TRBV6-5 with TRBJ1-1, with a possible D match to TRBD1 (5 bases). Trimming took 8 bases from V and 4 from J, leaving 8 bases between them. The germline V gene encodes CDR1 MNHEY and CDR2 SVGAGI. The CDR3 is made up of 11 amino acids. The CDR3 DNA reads TGTGCCAGCGCGGGGGGCACTGAAGCTTTCTTT. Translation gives CASAGGTEAFF.

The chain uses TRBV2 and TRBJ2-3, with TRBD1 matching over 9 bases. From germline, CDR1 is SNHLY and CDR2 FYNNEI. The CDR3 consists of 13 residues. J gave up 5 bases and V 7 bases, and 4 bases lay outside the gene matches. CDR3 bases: TGTGCCAGCATCCCGGGACAGGGAGATACGCAGTATTTT. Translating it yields CASIPGQGDTQYF.

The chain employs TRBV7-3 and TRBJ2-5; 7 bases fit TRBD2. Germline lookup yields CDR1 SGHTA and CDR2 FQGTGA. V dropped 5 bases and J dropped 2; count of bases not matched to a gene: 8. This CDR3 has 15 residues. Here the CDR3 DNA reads TGTGCCAGCAGCCCCGGACTAGTGTCACAAGAGACCCAGTACTTC. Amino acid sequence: CASSPGLVSQETQYF.

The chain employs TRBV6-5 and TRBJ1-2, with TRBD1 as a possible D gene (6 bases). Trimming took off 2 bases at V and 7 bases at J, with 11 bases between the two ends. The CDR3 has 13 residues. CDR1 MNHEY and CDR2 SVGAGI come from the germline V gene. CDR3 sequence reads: CASSYDTGFGYTF. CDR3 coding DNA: TGTGCCAGCAGTTACGATACAGGGTTTGGCTACACCTTC.

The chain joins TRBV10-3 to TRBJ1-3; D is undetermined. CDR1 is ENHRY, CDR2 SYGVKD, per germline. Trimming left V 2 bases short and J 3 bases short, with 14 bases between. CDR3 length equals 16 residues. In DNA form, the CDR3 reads TGTGCCATCAGTGAGACTATTGGAAGGTATGGAAACACCATATATTTT. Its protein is CAISETIGRYGNTIYF.

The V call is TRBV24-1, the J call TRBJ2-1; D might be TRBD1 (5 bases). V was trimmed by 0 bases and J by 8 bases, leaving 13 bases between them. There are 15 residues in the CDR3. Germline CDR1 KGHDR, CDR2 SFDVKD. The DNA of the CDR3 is TGTGCCACCAGTGATTTGTCAGGGTCCGTACATGAGCAGTTCTTC. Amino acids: CATSDLSGSVHEQFF.

The DNA for the CDR3 is TGTGCCAGCAGTGAGGCTGGAGCAACTAATGAAAAACTGTTTTTT. Translated, it gives CASSEAGATNEKLFF. The J gene is TRBJ1-4, the V gene TRBV25-1; no clear D. The V and J ends lost 3 bases and 0 bases respectively, with 8 bases between them. The CDR3 is 15 amino acids. The germline gives CDR1 MGHDK, CDR2 SYGVNS. The whole variable domain, remainder taken from reference TRBV25-1 and TRBJ1-4, is EADIYQTPRYLVIGTGKKITLECSQTMGHDKMYWYQQDPGMELHLIHYSYGVNSTEKGDLSSESTVSRIRTEHFPLTLESARPSHTSQYLCASSEAGATNEKLFFGSGTQLSVL.

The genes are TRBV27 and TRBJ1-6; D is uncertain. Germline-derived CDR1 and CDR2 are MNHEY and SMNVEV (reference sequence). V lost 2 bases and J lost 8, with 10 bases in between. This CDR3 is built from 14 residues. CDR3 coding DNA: TGTGCCAGCAGTTTAACCCTGGCGGATTCACCCCTCCACTTT. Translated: CASSLTLADSPLHF.

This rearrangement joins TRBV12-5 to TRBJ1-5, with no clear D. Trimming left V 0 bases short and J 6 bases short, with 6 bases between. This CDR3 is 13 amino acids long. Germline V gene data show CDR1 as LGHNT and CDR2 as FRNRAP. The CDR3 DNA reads TGTGCTAGTGGTTTGGTTGAGGTTCAGCCCCAGCATTTT. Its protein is CASGLVEVQPQHF.

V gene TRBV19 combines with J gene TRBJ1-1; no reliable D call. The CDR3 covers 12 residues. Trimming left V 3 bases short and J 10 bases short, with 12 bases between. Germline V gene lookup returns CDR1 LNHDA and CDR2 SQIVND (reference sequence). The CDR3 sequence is CASSIPPEAAFF. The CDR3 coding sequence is TGTGCCAGTAGTATCCCCCCCGAAGCAGCTTTCTTT.

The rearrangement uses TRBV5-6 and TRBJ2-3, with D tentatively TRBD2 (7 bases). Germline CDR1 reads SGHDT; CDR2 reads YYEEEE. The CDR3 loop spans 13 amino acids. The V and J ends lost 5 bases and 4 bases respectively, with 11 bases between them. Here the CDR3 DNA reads TGTGCCAGCAGGGGGGGGCCCTCAGATACGCAGTATTTT. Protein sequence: CASRGGPSDTQYF.

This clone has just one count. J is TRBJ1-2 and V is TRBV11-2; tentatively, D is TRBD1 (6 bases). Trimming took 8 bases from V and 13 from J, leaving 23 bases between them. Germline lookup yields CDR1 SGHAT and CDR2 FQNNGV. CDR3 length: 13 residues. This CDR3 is CASPRGGPLVSTF. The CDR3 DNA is TGTGCCAGCCCGAGGGGGGGACCGTTGGTTAGCACCTTC.

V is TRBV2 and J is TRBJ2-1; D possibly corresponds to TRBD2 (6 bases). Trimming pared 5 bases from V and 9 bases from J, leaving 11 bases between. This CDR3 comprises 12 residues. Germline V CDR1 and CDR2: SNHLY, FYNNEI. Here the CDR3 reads CASSQRGGEQFF. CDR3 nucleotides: TGTGCCAGCAGTCAAAGGGGAGGTGAGCAGTTCTTC.

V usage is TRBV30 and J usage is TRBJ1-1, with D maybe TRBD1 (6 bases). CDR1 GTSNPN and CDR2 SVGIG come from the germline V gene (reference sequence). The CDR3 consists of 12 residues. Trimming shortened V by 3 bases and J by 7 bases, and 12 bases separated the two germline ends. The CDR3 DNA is TGTGCCTGGAGGGGACAAACATTTGAAGCTTTCTTT. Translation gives CAWRGQTFEAFF.

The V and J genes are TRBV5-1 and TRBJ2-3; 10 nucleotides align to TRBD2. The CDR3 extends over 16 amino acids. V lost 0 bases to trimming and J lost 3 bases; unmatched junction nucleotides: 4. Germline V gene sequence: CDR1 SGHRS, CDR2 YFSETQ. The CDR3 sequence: CASSLAALAGTDTQYF. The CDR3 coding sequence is TGCGCCAGCAGCTTGGCCGCACTAGCGGGGACAGATACGCAGTATTTT.

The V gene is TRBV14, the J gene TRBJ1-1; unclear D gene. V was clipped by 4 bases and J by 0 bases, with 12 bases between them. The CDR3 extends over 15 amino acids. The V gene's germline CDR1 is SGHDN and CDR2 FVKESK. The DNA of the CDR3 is TGTGCCAGCAGCCTTACTTTTCGGGTGAACACTGAAGCTTTCTTT. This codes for CASSLTFRVNTEAFF.

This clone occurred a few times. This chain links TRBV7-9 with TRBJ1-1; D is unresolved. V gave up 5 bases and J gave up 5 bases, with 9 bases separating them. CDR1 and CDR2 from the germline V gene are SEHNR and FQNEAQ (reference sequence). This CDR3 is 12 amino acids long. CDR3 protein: CASSRRSTEAFF. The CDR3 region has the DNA TGTGCCAGCAGCCGGAGGTCGACTGAAGCTTTCTTT.